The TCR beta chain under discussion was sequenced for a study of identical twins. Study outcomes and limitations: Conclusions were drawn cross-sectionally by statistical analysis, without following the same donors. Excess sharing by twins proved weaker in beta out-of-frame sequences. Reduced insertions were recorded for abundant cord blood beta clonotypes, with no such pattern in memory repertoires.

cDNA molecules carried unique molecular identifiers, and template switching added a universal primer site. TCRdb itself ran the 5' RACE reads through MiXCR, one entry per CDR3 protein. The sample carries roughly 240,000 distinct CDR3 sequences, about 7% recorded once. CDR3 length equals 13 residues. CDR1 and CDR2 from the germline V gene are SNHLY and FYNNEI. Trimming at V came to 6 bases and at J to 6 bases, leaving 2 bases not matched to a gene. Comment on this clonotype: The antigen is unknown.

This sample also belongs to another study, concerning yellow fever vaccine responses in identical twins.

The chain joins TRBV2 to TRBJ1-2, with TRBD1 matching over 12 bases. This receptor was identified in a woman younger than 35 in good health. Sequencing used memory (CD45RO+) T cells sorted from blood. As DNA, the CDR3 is TGTGCCAGCAGGGGACAGGGGGCGGATGGCTACACCTTC. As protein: CASRGQGADGYTF. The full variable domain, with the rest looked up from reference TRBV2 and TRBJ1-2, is EPEVTQTPSHQVTQMGQEVILRCVPISNHLYFYWYRQILGQKVEFLVSFYNNEISEKSEIFDDQFSVERPDGSNFTLKIRSTKLEDSAMYFCASRGQGADGYTFGSGTRLTVV.